Given below is one T cell receptor beta chain in context. Its antigen is unknown. This sample stems from a study of Ad26.COV2.S vaccination and SARS-CoV-2 variants. Study information: Donor was one of the participants in the Ad26.COV2.S arm of the COV1001 trial. Intramuscular Ad26.COV2.S at 5x10^10 or 1x10^11 viral particles.

Treatment in this sample: 19 received Ad26.COV2.S at low or high dose, single or two shots; a few received placebo; per-sample allocation not given. Sample collection was performed on day 63 after the first vaccine or placebo injection. An 18-55-year-old adult in Boston served as donor. Measured with immunoSEQ multiplex PCR; TCRdb has only the in-frame clones, and not every one. This repertoire shows 300,000 to 500,000 clones, 80% to 90% found once; its top ten account for about 3.6%. Whole-study findings and limits: The TCR breadth and depth analyses may have understated or missed part of the total T cell responses.

This CDR3 comprises 11 residues. CDR1 and CDR2 (germline): SGHAT, FQNNGV. V gave up 7 bases and J gave up 3 bases, with 6 bases separating them. The material was peripheral blood, obtained in a trial of Ad26.COV2.S vaccine versus placebo. The chain carries TRBV11-2 and TRBJ1-1; D ambiguous. The sequence came from a person between 18 and 60 years old who received the Ad26.COV2.S COVID-19 vaccine or a placebo. This CDR3 reads CASTAYTEAFF. In DNA form, the CDR3 reads TGTGCCAGCACGGCTTACACTGAAGCTTTCTTT.